Below are 2 T cell receptor beta chains sequenced from a single sample in a study of blood T cell repertoires in COVID-19. Sequencing was performed with immunoSEQ multiplex PCR; in TCRdb, only in-frame clones are kept and a portion is missing. This sample has roughly 87,000 clones; more than 85% occur once, and the top ten carry less than 6.5%. Source material: peripheral blood. The receptors originated from a man aged 40-49 years with acute or convalescent COVID-19.

The genes are TRBV5-1 and TRBJ1-4, with a weak D call TRBD1 (6 bases). Trimming removed 2 bases from V and 3 bases from J, with 8 bases in between. CDR3 length: 14 amino acids. The germline gives CDR1 SGHRS, CDR2 YFSETQ. CDR3 DNA sequence: TGCGCCAGCAGCTTCGGGACACCTAATGAAAAACTGTTTTTT. Protein sequence: CASSFGTPNEKLFF.

The gene calls are TRBV27 and TRBJ2-3; D is unresolved. The CDR3 has 15 amino acids. V was cut by 3 bases and J by 2 bases, with 12 bases left in between. In germline, CDR1 is MNHEY, CDR2 SMNVEV (reference sequence). The CDR3 sequence is CASSFRGLATDTQYF. The CDR3 nucleotides read TGTGCCAGCAGTTTCCGCGGCCTGGCCACAGATACGCAGTATTTT.